One sample yielded the 3 T cell receptor beta chains listed below, sequenced in a study of beta chain features in type 1 diabetes. Isolated RNA was reverse transcribed in full, so expressed TCRB transcripts were sequenced. TCRdb's table, derived via immunoSEQ multiplex PCR, lists solely in-frame clones and lacks some. The table records some 150,000 clones, under 11% of them present only once. Sequencing was performed on naive CD4+ T cells from blood. The source of these receptors is a man younger than 35 in good health.

This clone came up a few times. The rearrangement joins TRBV9 to TRBJ2-1; maybe TRBD1 (6 bases). V lost 4 bases and J 9 bases, leaving 11 bases between the germline ends. The CDR3 totals 12 residues. Germline V gives CDR1 SGDLS, CDR2 YYNGEE. CDR3 loop: CASSFTGTEQFF. In DNA form, the CDR3 reads TGTGCCAGCAGCTTTACAGGGACTGAGCAGTTCTTC.

The CDR3 coding sequence is TGTGCCACCAGCAATCCAACGGTATCCTACGAGCAGTACTTC. Protein product: CATSNPTVSYEQYF. This chain joins TRBV15 and TRBJ2-7; no clear D gene. Germline CDR1 and CDR2: LNHNV and YYDKDF (reference sequence). The V and J ends lost 4 bases and 1 base respectively, with 11 bases between them. CDR3 length: 14 amino acids.

This clone was counted a single time. The chain is built from TRBV18 and TRBJ2-2, with D tentatively TRBD2 (6 bases). This CDR3 has 16 amino acids. Trimming pared 5 bases from V and 7 bases from J, leaving 20 bases between. Germline V CDR1 and CDR2: KGHSH, LQKENI. CDR3: CASSTLGTPQGGELFF. Here the CDR3 DNA reads TGTGCCAGCTCAACCCTTGGGACTCCCCAGGGCGGGGAGCTGTTTTTT.